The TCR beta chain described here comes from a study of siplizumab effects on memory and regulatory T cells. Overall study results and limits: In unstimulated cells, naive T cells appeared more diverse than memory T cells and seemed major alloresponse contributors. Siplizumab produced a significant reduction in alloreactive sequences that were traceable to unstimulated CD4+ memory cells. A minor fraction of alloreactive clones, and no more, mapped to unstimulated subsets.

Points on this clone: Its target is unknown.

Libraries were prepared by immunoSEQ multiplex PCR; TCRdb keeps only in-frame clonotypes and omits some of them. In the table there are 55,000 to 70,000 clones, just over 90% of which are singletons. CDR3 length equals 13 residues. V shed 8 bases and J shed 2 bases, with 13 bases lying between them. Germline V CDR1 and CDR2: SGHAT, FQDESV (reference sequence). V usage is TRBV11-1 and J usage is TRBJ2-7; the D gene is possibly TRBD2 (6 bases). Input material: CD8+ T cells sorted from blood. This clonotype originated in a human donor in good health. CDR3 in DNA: TGTGCCAGCGCAATATCGGGGGCCTACGAGCAGTACTTC. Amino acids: CASAISGAYEQYF.